A selection of T cell receptor beta chains follows, all from one sample in a study of vaccination and CD4 T cells after COVID-19. Via MiXCR, TCRdb re-called the PCR reads, giving one row per CDR3 protein. Of around 10,000 distinct CDR3 sequences listed, roughly 40% are singletons. No antigens are known for them. The sequenced sample consisted of CD4+ T cells from blood, cultured in vitro. All receptors come from a human donor who had recovered from COVID-19. The CDR3 runs from the conserved cysteine through the conserved F or W. Fields, in order: V gene, D gene, J gene, clone size, CDR3 DNA, CDR3 protein. A D gene is named only where the DNA matches it firmly. Part of the rows lack a size; the others show once, few, many or a class for expanded clones.

TRBV30	TRBD2	TRBJ2-4	NA	TGTGCCTGGAGTGTACCCGGGGGGGCCAAAAACATTCAGTACTTC	CAWSVPGGAKNIQYF
TRBV4-2	NA	TRBJ2-1	NA	TGTGCCAGCACCCCCTCGGAGAGGCTTGCCTACAATGAGCAGTTCTTC	CASTPSERLAYNEQFF
TRBV10-3	TRBD2	TRBJ2-7	NA	TGTGCCATCAGTGAGTCGCCCCTACTAGCGGGGGCCTACGAGCAGTACTTC	CAISESPLLAGAYEQYF
TRBV10-3	TRBD1	TRBJ1-2	few	TGTGCCATCGGAGGGACAGGGGGCTTCGATGGCTACACCTTC	CAIGGTGGFDGYTF
TRBV6-2/TRBV6-3	NA	TRBJ1-5	NA	TGTGCCACCACGGACGTTAATAGCAATCAGCCCCAGCATTTT	CATTDVNSNQPQHF
TRBV6-1	NA	TRBJ2-5	NA	TGTGCCAGCGGCCAGGGAAGAGAGACCCAGTACTTC	CASGQGRETQYF
TRBV6-2/TRBV6-3	NA	TRBJ2-1	NA	TGTGCCAGCAGGGACAGTAGGGAGCAGTTCTTC	CASRDSREQFF
TRBV14	NA	TRBJ2-3	NA	TGTGCCAGCAGCCAAGGGACCCGAAGAGGGGATACGCAGTATTTT	CASSQGTRRGDTQYF
TRBV30	NA	TRBJ1-6	NA	TGTGCCAACAACCGGGTCCAGAATTCACCCCTCCACTTT	CANNRVQNSPLHF
TRBV7-7	NA	TRBJ1-5	NA	TGTGCTAGCAGCTTAGTATGGACGTCCGGGAATTCAACCAAGGCGCCCCAGCATTTT	CASSLVWTSGNSTKAPQHF
TRBV20-1	TRBD2	TRBJ2-5	NA	TGCAGTGCTAGCCTAATAGCGGGGGCCGACCAAGAGACCCAGTACTTC	CSASLIAGADQETQYF
TRBV7-9	TRBD2	TRBJ2-2	NA	TGTGCCAGCAGCCCCGTCGGGGGGGCAAGCGGGGAGCTGTTTTTT	CASSPVGGASGELFF
TRBV7-9	NA	TRBJ2-5	NA	TGTGCCAGCAGCCCAGACCGCCAAGAGACCCAGTACTTC	CASSPDRQETQYF
TRBV19	NA	TRBJ1-1	NA	TGTGCCAGTACTGGTCGGGGTCGGGAGAACACTGAAGCTTTCTTT	CASTGRGRENTEAFF
TRBV4-1	TRBD1	TRBJ1-2	few	TGCGCCAGCAGCCAAGTCGGGACAGTACCTGGCTACACCTTC	CASSQVGTVPGYTF
TRBV6-2/TRBV6-3	TRBD1	TRBJ1-1	NA	TGTGCCAGCAGGGTGACAGGGGCCCCTGAAGCTTTCTTT	CASRVTGAPEAFF
TRBV11-1	NA	TRBJ1-6	NA	TGTGCCAGCAGCTTCAGTAATTCACCCCTCCACTTT	CASSFSNSPLHF
TRBV11-3	NA	TRBJ1-1	NA	TGTGCCAGCAGCTTCCGAAAGGTTGCCACTGAAGCTTTCTTT	CASSFRKVATEAFF
TRBV11-2	TRBD1	TRBJ1-1	medium-sized	TGTGCCAGCAGCTTAAGGACAGGGAACACTGAAGCTTTCTTT	CASSLRTGNTEAFF
TRBV6-5	NA	TRBJ1-2	NA	TGTGCCAGCAGTTACTCGGGGGCGACGATAGGTGGCTACACCTTC	CASSYSGATIGGYTF
TRBV30	NA	TRBJ1-6	NA	TGTGCCTCGGGGACGGGACCGGGGAATTCACCCCTCCACTTT	CASGTGPGNSPLHF
TRBV20-1	NA	TRBJ2-7	NA	TGCAGTGCTAGAGATGCCCGGACAGACTCCTACGAGCAGTACTTC	CSARDARTDSYEQYF
TRBV7-8	NA	TRBJ1-1	few	TGTGCCAGCAGCTGGGGAAACCCGAACACTGAAGCTTTCTTT	CASSWGNPNTEAFF
TRBV11-3	TRBD1	TRBJ2-5	NA	TGTGCCAGCAGGGGCAGACAGGGAGACCAAGAGACCCAGTACTTC	CASRGRQGDQETQYF
TRBV7-6	TRBD1	TRBJ1-6	few	TGTGCCAGCAGCCCAAGGACAGGGGAAAATTCACCCCTCCACTTT	CASSPRTGENSPLHF
TRBV6-1	NA	TRBJ1-6	few	TGTGCCAGCAGTCCAGTGGACTCTTCACCCCTCCACTTT	CASSPVDSSPLHF
TRBV10-3	NA	TRBJ1-1	once	TGTGCCACCGGGACTGCAGCTCCTGAAGCTTTCTTT	CATGTAAPEAFF
TRBV12-3/TRBV12-4	TRBD2	TRBJ2-5	NA	TGTGCCAGCAGTTTAGGTAGACTAGCGGGGGGAGGCCAAGAGACCCAGTACTTC	CASSLGRLAGGGQETQYF
TRBV30	TRBD1	TRBJ1-1	NA	TGTGCCTGGAGCAGCAGGGGGAAGACTGAAGCTTTCTTT	CAWSSRGKTEAFF
TRBV30	NA	TRBJ2-3	few	TGTGCCTGGACTCCCCTGTCAGGGTGGCCAGATACGCAGTATTTT	CAWTPLSGWPDTQYF
TRBV19	NA	TRBJ1-3	NA	TGTGCCAGTAGTCAACAGGGTCCTCCGGGCGCTGGAAACACCATATATTTT	CASSQQGPPGAGNTIYF
TRBV12-3/TRBV12-4	TRBD1	TRBJ1-2	NA	TGTGCCAGCAGACCCGGGACAGGGCCTTATGGCTACACCTTC	CASRPGTGPYGYTF
TRBV5-8	NA	TRBJ2-5	few	TGTGCCAGCACCCTCCCGATGGGTTGGGGAGAGACCCAGTACTTC	CASTLPMGWGETQYF
TRBV20-1	TRBD2	TRBJ2-2	few	TGCAGTGCTAGGGCGCGGGGGGCTACCACCGGGGAGCTGTTTTTT	CSARARGATTGELFF
TRBV5-4	TRBD1	TRBJ1-6	NA	TGTGCCAGCAGGAAAGGACAGGGTAGTTCACCCCTCCACTTT	CASRKGQGSSPLHF
TRBV12-3/TRBV12-4	TRBD2	TRBJ2-2	once	TGTGCCAGCAGTTGGGGCGGGGGGGTGACGAACACCGGGGAGCTGTTTTTT	CASSWGGGVTNTGELFF
TRBV5-6	NA	TRBJ1-1	NA	TGTGCCAGCAGCTATGGGCCTGAAGCTTTCTTT	CASSYGPEAFF
TRBV7-9	NA	TRBJ2-7	once	TGTGCCAGCAGCTTAGGGCACTCCTACGAGCAGTACTTC	CASSLGHSYEQYF
TRBV5-1	NA	TRBJ1-2	few	TGCGCCAGCAGCTTACAGGGAGCTGACTATGGCTACACCTTC	CASSLQGADYGYTF
TRBV11-2	NA	TRBJ2-7	NA	TGTGCCAGCAGCTCGCGCAGCTACGAGCAGTACTTC	CASSSRSYEQYF
TRBV20-1	NA	TRBJ1-1	NA	TGCAGTGCTAGGGAGGTCATGAACACTGAAGCTTTCTTT	CSAREVMNTEAFF
TRBV25-1	NA	TRBJ1-1	NA	TGTGCCAGCAGGGGGGGCCTTAACACTGAAGCTTTCTTT	CASRGGLNTEAFF
TRBV20-1	NA	TRBJ1-2	few	TGCAGTGCTAGAGGTCCGGGGATCTATGGTGGCTACACCTTC	CSARGPGIYGGYTF
TRBV7-2	TRBD1	TRBJ1-1	few	TGTGCCAGCAGCTTAAGGGGGCTTAACACTGAAGCTTTCTTT	CASSLRGLNTEAFF
TRBV12-3/TRBV12-4	TRBD1	TRBJ1-5	NA	TGTGCCAGCAGCTCGGACAGGATGGATCGCAATCAGCCCCAGCATTTT	CASSSDRMDRNQPQHF
TRBV7-8	TRBD1	TRBJ2-7	NA	TGTGCCAGCAGCTCGGACAGGGTCCACTACGAGCAGTACTTC	CASSSDRVHYEQYF
TRBV6-2/TRBV6-3	NA	TRBJ1-6	few	TGTGCCAGCAGTTACAGAGACTCCTATAATTCACCCCTCCACTTT	CASSYRDSYNSPLHF
TRBV10-3	TRBD2	TRBJ2-1	NA	TGTGCCATCAGTGAGCCGGGACTAGCGGGGGGGACCTCCTACAATGAGCAGTTCTTC	CAISEPGLAGGTSYNEQFF
TRBV12-3/TRBV12-4	TRBD1	TRBJ1-2	few	TGTGCCAGCAGCCTACAGGGGGCTTATGGCTACACCTTC	CASSLQGAYGYTF
TRBV4-1	TRBD2	TRBJ2-1	NA	TGCGCCAGCAGCCAACTTAGCGGGGCCTCCTACAATGAGCAGTTCTTC	CASSQLSGASYNEQFF
TRBV11-3	NA	TRBJ2-2	NA	TGTGCCAGCAGCCCGGTAGACCGTGGGGAGCTGTTTTTT	CASSPVDRGELFF